The 16 T cell receptor beta chains listed next were all sequenced from one sample in a study of blood T cells in healthy people across ages. Alongside a J-beta primer mix, a sample-barcoded 5' primer served in a second PCR lasting roughly 7 to 11 cycles. TCRdb itself ran the 5' RACE reads through MiXCR, one entry per CDR3 protein. The sample carries roughly 1.4 million distinct CDR3 sequences, 45% to 70% recorded once. The sample consisted of blood. These receptors were taken from a young man in good health.

The chain carries TRBV11-2 and TRBJ1-6; D remains unclear. V was trimmed by 3 bases and J by 7 bases, leaving 7 bases between them. CDR3 length: 13 residues. From germline, CDR1 is SGHAT and CDR2 FQNNGV. CDR3 protein: CASSLRWNSPLHF. For the CDR3, the DNA is TGTGCCAGCAGCTTGCGTTGGAATTCACCCCTCCACTTT.

The chain uses TRBV15 and TRBJ2-3; 7 bases are a match to TRBD2. The junction had 6 bases not matched to a gene; V was cut back by 2 bases and J by 10 bases. Germline V gives CDR1 LNHNV, CDR2 YYDKDF (reference sequence). The CDR3 contains 13 residues. The CDR3, as DNA: TGTGCCACCAGCAGAACCCAGCGGGATCCGCAGTATTTT. Protein product: CATSRTQRDPQYF.

The rearrangement uses TRBV7-6 and TRBJ1-3, with a weak D call TRBD1 (6 bases). CDR3 length: 20 amino acids. CDR1 and CDR2 from the germline V gene are SGHVS and FNYEAQ. V was clipped by 6 bases and J by 0 bases, with 27 bases between them. CDR3 coding DNA: TGTGCCAGCAGAAGTACCGCACAGGGTATTCTTGAGTACTCTGGAAACACCATATATTTT. Translation: CASRSTAQGILEYSGNTIYF.

The chain has TRBV20-1 and TRBJ1-4; D is unclear. The length of the CDR3 is 14 residues. V was pared by 4 bases and J by 0 bases, with 9 bases between. Germline lookup yields CDR1 DFQATT and CDR2 SNEGSKA (reference sequence). DNA of the CDR3: TGCAGTGCTAACCTCCCGGCAACTAATGAAAAACTGTTTTTT. This translates into CSANLPATNEKLFF.

This CDR3 is CASSQRDRGKFGANVLTF. CDR3 DNA sequence: TGTGCCAGCAGTCAACGGGACAGGGGGAAATTTGGGGCCAACGTCCTGACTTTC. The chain joins TRBV11-2 to TRBJ2-6, with TRBD1 matching 11 bases. J was trimmed by 3 bases and V by 6 bases; bases with no gene match: 10. The CDR3 is made up of 18 amino acids. In germline, CDR1 is SGHAT, CDR2 FQNNGV.

V is TRBV3-1 and J is TRBJ2-4; 12 positions agree with TRBD2. Trimming removed 4 bases from V and 13 bases from J; junction bases left unmatched: 8. The germline CDR1 and CDR2 sequences are LGHDT and YNNKEL (reference sequence). The CDR3 has 14 amino acids. CDR3 sequence (DNA): TGTGCCAGCAGCCCTAGGACTAGCGGGATTGAGCAGTACTTC. The encoded protein is CASSPRTSGIEQYF.

The J gene is TRBJ2-7, the V gene TRBV28; D not certain. Trimming removed 1 base from V and 6 bases from J, with 10 bases in between. This CDR3 is 13 amino acids long. CDR1 is MDHEN, CDR2 SYDVKM, per germline. The CDR3 reads CASSLSHRPEQYF. Written as DNA, the CDR3 is TGTGCCAGCAGTTTATCCCATCGGCCCGAGCAGTACTTC.

This clonotype has just one count. The V call is TRBV7-2, the J call TRBJ1-1; D is perhaps TRBD1 (5 bases). V gave up 7 bases and J gave up 3 bases, with 18 bases separating them. Germline CDR1 SGHTA, CDR2 FQGNSA. CDR3 length equals 15 residues. The CDR3 protein is CASNQRGGRDTEAFF. CDR3 in DNA: TGTGCCAGCAACCAAAGGGGTGGAAGGGACACTGAAGCTTTCTTT.

V and J are TRBV7-9 and TRBJ2-1; D remains ambiguous. The CDR3 runs 13 residues. Between the trimmed V and J ends, which lost 3 bases and 7 bases, there was a span of 10 bases. The germline V gene has CDR1 SEHNR and CDR2 FQNEAQ (reference sequence). In DNA form, the CDR3 reads TGTGCCAGCAGCTTTTTATCTAGAAATGAGCAGTTCTTC. Its protein is CASSFLSRNEQFF.

The chain is built from TRBV29-1 and TRBJ2-7; D ambiguous. This CDR3 region has 13 residues. Germline V gene lookup returns CDR1 SQVTM and CDR2 ANQGSEA. Trimming stripped 6 bases from V and 0 bases from J, with 12 bases between. The CDR3 nucleotides are TGCAGCGTCGCGGACCGAGACTCCTACGAGCAGTACTTC. Protein product: CSVADRDSYEQYF.

V is TRBV4-3 and J is TRBJ1-2; D remains ambiguous. CDR1 and CDR2 from the germline V gene are LGHNA and YSLEER. The CDR3 contains 14 residues. V was trimmed by 0 bases and J by 5 bases, leaving 10 bases between them. The DNA of the CDR3 is TGCGCCAGCAGCCAAGATCCGAGAGCTTATGGCTACACCTTC. It translates to CASSQDPRAYGYTF.

This clonotype was counted once. The chain employs TRBV6-2 or TRBV6-3 and TRBJ2-7; the D is unclear. The CDR3 sequence is 15 residues long. The V and J ends lost 7 bases and 1 base respectively, with 17 bases between them. Germline CDR1 reads MNHEY; CDR2 reads SVGEGT. The CDR3: CASTEPVDGSYEQYF. The CDR3 DNA is TGTGCCAGCACCGAGCCCGTGGACGGATCCTACGAGCAGTACTTC.

The chain is built from TRBV6-6 and TRBJ2-4; D gene unclear. Germline loops: CDR1 MNHNY, CDR2 SVGAGI (reference sequence). Trimming took off 3 bases at V and 1 base at J, with 13 bases between the two ends. The CDR3 has 16 residues. CDR3 in amino acids: CASSYTMETAKNIQYF. The CDR3 DNA is TGTGCCAGCAGTTATACGATGGAGACGGCCAAAAACATTCAGTACTTC.

The V gene is TRBV24-1, the J gene TRBJ2-2, with TRBD1 matching over 7 bases. This CDR3 region has 18 residues. The V and J ends lost 4 bases and 4 bases, in that order; junction bases with no gene match: 14. The V gene's germline CDR1 is KGHDR and CDR2 SFDVKD. This chain's CDR3 is CATSDTRTGTDITGELFF. CDR3 in DNA: TGTGCCACCAGTGACACCCGTACCGGGACAGATATCACCGGGGAGCTGTTTTTT.

This clonotype occurred a few times. The gene calls are TRBV7-9 and TRBJ1-1; a possible D gene is TRBD1 (5 bases). CDR3 length: 15 residues. The germline V gene encodes CDR1 SEHNR and CDR2 FQNEAQ (reference sequence). V lost 4 bases and J 7 bases, leaving 19 bases between the germline ends. CDR3 bases: TGTGCCAGCAGCTCAGATTTCCGGGACGGTGGTGAAGCTTTCTTT. It codes for CASSSDFRDGGEAFF. Filled out from reference TRBV7-9 and TRBJ1-1, the complete variable domain reads DTGVSQNPRHKITKRGQNVTFRCDPISEHNRLYWYRQTLGQGPEFLTYFQNEAQLEKSRLLSDRFSAERPKGSFSTLEIQRTEQGDSAMYLCASSSDFRDGGEAFFGQGTRLTVV.

The V call is TRBV14, the J call TRBJ1-1; 8 nucleotides match TRBD1. The V gene end was trimmed by 4 bases and the J gene end by 6 bases; junction bases not matched to a gene: 7. CDR3 length: 14 residues. Germline V gene lookup returns CDR1 SGHDN and CDR2 FVKESK. CDR3 loop: CASSRSQGAPEAFF. The CDR3 coding sequence is TGTGCCAGCAGCCGGTCCCAGGGGGCACCTGAAGCTTTCTTT.